These T cell receptor beta chains were read from a single sample in a study of T cells after posttransplantation cyclophosphamide. Using immunoSEQ multiplex PCR, the repertoire was profiled, and TCRdb retains in-frame clones only, with some absent. Among 22,000 or so clones listed, around 73% were seen once. Sequences were obtained from memory CD4+ T cells sorted from PBMCs. These TCRs come from an older woman in good health, CMV-negative, and a related stem cell transplant donor. Both conserved end residues are trimmed from each CDR3.

TRBV6-5	TRBJ2-7	ASSSTQRAREEQY
TRBV19	TRBJ1-3	ASSIQDGLSGNTIY
TRBV5-1	TRBJ2-1	ASSPDGSSYNEQF
TRBV19	TRBJ1-2	ASGARVGYGYT
TRBV7-9	TRBJ2-1	ASSLARDSGTYNEQF
TRBV7-9	TRBJ2-5	ARLIGGEKTQY
TRBV4-2	TRBJ2-3	ASSQGQATDTQY
TRBV4-3	TRBJ2-7	ASSPEPRLDYEQY
TRBV5-4	TRBJ2-3	ASSLQRGADTQY
TRBV7-2	TRBJ2-1	ASSADRGLRNEQF
TRBV19	TRBJ2-2	ASSLRGRTGELF
TRBV28	TRBJ2-1	ASRSPSSYNEQF